A selection of T cell receptor beta chains follows, all from one sample in a study of cytomegalovirus exposure and HLA in healthy donors. Using immunoSEQ multiplex PCR, the repertoire was profiled, and TCRdb retains in-frame clones only, with some absent. Of 65,000 to 75,000 clones in the sample, about 65% were seen once. Source material: PBMCs. The receptors were sampled from a woman in her thirties in good health and CMV-seronegative. CDR3s include the opening cysteine and the closing phenylalanine or tryptophan. Fields, in order: D gene, J gene, V gene, CDR3 length, clone size, CDR3 DNA, CDR3 protein. D genes are given only for firm matches. The size entry is marked missing in some rows and otherwise reads once, few, many or a size class.

d_gene: TRBD1; j_gene: TRBJ1-1; v_gene: TRBV6-1; len: 15; abundance: -; CDR3nt: TGTGCCAGCAGGAACTTTGGACAGGGTGTCACTGAAGCTTTCTTT; CDR3aa: CASRNFGQGVTEAFF
d_gene: -; j_gene: TRBJ1-1; v_gene: TRBV19; len: 13; abundance: few; CDR3nt: TGTGCCAGTAGTATCAGAGAGGGAGCGGAAGCTTTCTTT; CDR3aa: CASSIREGAEAFF
d_gene: TRBD1; j_gene: TRBJ2-5; v_gene: TRBV7-2; len: 14; abundance: -; CDR3nt: TGTGCCAGCAGCTGGGACAGAGCCCACGAGACCCAGTACTTC; CDR3aa: CASSWDRAHETQYF
d_gene: -; j_gene: TRBJ1-4; v_gene: TRBV14; len: 15; abundance: -; CDR3nt: TGTGCCAGCAGCCAATTGACGCGGACTAATGAAAAACTGTTTTTT; CDR3aa: CASSQLTRTNEKLFF
d_gene: TRBD2; j_gene: TRBJ2-1; v_gene: TRBV6-6; len: 15; abundance: -; CDR3nt: TGTGCCAGCAGTTTTGGACTAGCGGGGGGGAGTGAGCAGTTCTTC; CDR3aa: CASSFGLAGGSEQFF
d_gene: -; j_gene: TRBJ1-1; v_gene: TRBV7-8; len: 15; abundance: few; CDR3nt: TGTGCCAGCAGCGCTTCTCGGGGGGGGAGCACTGAAGCTTTCTTT; CDR3aa: CASSASRGGSTEAFF
d_gene: -; j_gene: TRBJ1-5; v_gene: TRBV2; len: 13; abundance: -; CDR3nt: TGTGCCAGCATTGGGGGACTGGATCAGCCCCAGCATTTT; CDR3aa: CASIGGLDQPQHF
d_gene: TRBD1; j_gene: TRBJ1-2; v_gene: TRBV4-2; len: 14; abundance: -; CDR3nt: TGTGCCAGCAGCCAAGTTACAGGGGGCTTTGGCTACACCTTC; CDR3aa: CASSQVTGGFGYTF
d_gene: -; j_gene: TRBJ1-6; v_gene: TRBV4-2; len: 14; abundance: few; CDR3nt: TGTGCCAGCAGCCAGGACCGGGGGGATTCACCCCTCCACTTT; CDR3aa: CASSQDRGDSPLHF
d_gene: -; j_gene: TRBJ1-5; v_gene: TRBV27; len: 17; abundance: -; CDR3nt: TGTGCCAGCAGTTTCGGAGGGGCGGGAGGTAGCAATCAGCCCCAGCATTTT; CDR3aa: CASSFGGAGGSNQPQHF
d_gene: TRBD2; j_gene: TRBJ2-1; v_gene: TRBV6-1; len: 15; abundance: few; CDR3nt: TGTGCCATCACTAAAGGGGCGGGGGCCTACAATGAGCAGTTCTTC; CDR3aa: CAITKGAGAYNEQFF
d_gene: -; j_gene: TRBJ1-1; v_gene: TRBV5-1; len: 14; abundance: -; CDR3nt: TGCGCCAGCAGCTTGGGGACAGTGAACACTGAAGCTTTCTTT; CDR3aa: CASSLGTVNTEAFF
d_gene: TRBD2; j_gene: TRBJ2-1; v_gene: TRBV7-9; len: 17; abundance: -; CDR3nt: TGTGCCAGCAGCTTAGGTTGGAGCGGGGGAACCTACAATGAGCAGTTCTTC; CDR3aa: CASSLGWSGGTYNEQFF
d_gene: -; j_gene: TRBJ1-3; v_gene: TRBV28; len: 13; abundance: -; CDR3nt: TGTGCCACCAAGCCAGGGGCTGGAAACACCATATATTTT; CDR3aa: CATKPGAGNTIYF
d_gene: TRBD1; j_gene: TRBJ2-3; v_gene: TRBV6-6; len: 16; abundance: -; CDR3nt: TGTGCCAGCAGTACACAGGTGACAGGGCGGACAGATACGCAGTATTTT; CDR3aa: CASSTQVTGRTDTQYF
d_gene: -; j_gene: TRBJ1-1; v_gene: TRBV6-4; len: 14; abundance: -; CDR3nt: TGTGCCAGCCGCGACTTTGACATGAACACTGAAGCTTTCTTT; CDR3aa: CASRDFDMNTEAFF
d_gene: -; j_gene: TRBJ1-2; v_gene: TRBV5-5; len: 14; abundance: -; CDR3nt: TGTGCCAGCAGCTTGGAACAGAACTCCTATGGCTACACCTTC; CDR3aa: CASSLEQNSYGYTF
d_gene: TRBD1; j_gene: TRBJ2-7; v_gene: TRBV6-1; len: 14; abundance: few; CDR3nt: TGTGCCAGCAGACTAAGGACAGGCTCCTACGAGCAGTACTTC; CDR3aa: CASRLRTGSYEQYF
d_gene: -; j_gene: TRBJ1-4; v_gene: TRBV6-1; len: 15; abundance: -; CDR3nt: TGTGCCAGCACTGGAGCTTGGGAGGGGAATGAAAAACTGTTTTTT; CDR3aa: CASTGAWEGNEKLFF
d_gene: -; j_gene: TRBJ2-3; v_gene: TRBV5-1; len: 15; abundance: -; CDR3nt: TGCGCCTCTACCCCCCGGGGGACAGAACTCGATACGCAGTATTTT; CDR3aa: CASTPRGTELDTQYF
d_gene: TRBD1; j_gene: TRBJ1-2; v_gene: TRBV19; len: 16; abundance: -; CDR3nt: TGTGCCAGTAGGGGACAGGCGGATGTATCGAGTTATGGCTACACCTTC; CDR3aa: CASRGQADVSSYGYTF
d_gene: TRBD2; j_gene: TRBJ2-7; v_gene: TRBV28; len: 15; abundance: -; CDR3nt: TGTGCCAGCAGTCCGCTAGCGGGGGAAGCCTACGAGCAGTACTTC; CDR3aa: CASSPLAGEAYEQYF
d_gene: TRBD1; j_gene: TRBJ2-7; v_gene: TRBV27; len: 15; abundance: -; CDR3nt: TGTGCCAGCAGCCCCGCAGGGGGCATCTCCTACGAGCAGTACTTC; CDR3aa: CASSPAGGISYEQYF
d_gene: -; j_gene: TRBJ1-5; v_gene: TRBV15; len: 15; abundance: few; CDR3nt: TGTGCCACCAGCAGAGATGTGGGAGGGGATCAGCCCCAGCATTTT; CDR3aa: CATSRDVGGDQPQHF
d_gene: TRBD1; j_gene: TRBJ2-3; v_gene: TRBV6-6; len: 15; abundance: -; CDR3nt: TGTGCCAGCAGTTACCCCGGGACAGGGATGGATACGCAGTATTTT; CDR3aa: CASSYPGTGMDTQYF
d_gene: -; j_gene: TRBJ1-5; v_gene: TRBV29-1; len: 14; abundance: -; CDR3nt: TGCAGCGTTGCGGACAGCCATAGCAATCAGCCCCAGCATTTT; CDR3aa: CSVADSHSNQPQHF
d_gene: TRBD1; j_gene: TRBJ1-1; v_gene: TRBV29-1; len: 14; abundance: -; CDR3nt: TGCAGCGGTGCGGTTGGGACAGGGAGTTATGAAGCTTTCTTT; CDR3aa: CSGAVGTGSYEAFF
d_gene: TRBD1; j_gene: TRBJ1-6; v_gene: TRBV2; len: 15; abundance: -; CDR3nt: TGTGCCAGCAGTGAAGCAGGGACAGGGCAGTCACCCCTCCACTTT; CDR3aa: CASSEAGTGQSPLHF